This T cell receptor (beta chain) appears in the sequencing data of a study of response to subunit inactivated influenza vaccine. MiXCR, run by TCRdb on the RT-PCR reads, gives a single entry per CDR3 protein. The sample includes approximately 300,000 distinct CDR3 sequences, 20% to 25% seen only once; the top ten take under 13%. This clonotype has only a few counts. Its antigen is not known. The CDR3 is made up of 14 amino acids. From germline, CDR1 is MNHEY and CDR2 SVGEGT. The V gene lost 5 bases and the J gene lost 1 base, with 9 bases spanning the gap. Study results and limitations: There was a suggestion from the authors that each seasonal influenza vaccination recruits few new T cells.

The material sequenced was PBMCs from blood, taken about 19 months after vaccination. The clonotype originates from a man between 50 and 69 years old who received an inactivated influenza vaccine. The chain has TRBV6-2 or TRBV6-3 and TRBJ2-1; tentatively, D is TRBD2 (6 bases). Written as DNA, the CDR3 is TGTGCCAGCAGTGCGGGAATGTCCTACAATGAGCAGTTCTTC. As protein: CASSAGMSYNEQFF.